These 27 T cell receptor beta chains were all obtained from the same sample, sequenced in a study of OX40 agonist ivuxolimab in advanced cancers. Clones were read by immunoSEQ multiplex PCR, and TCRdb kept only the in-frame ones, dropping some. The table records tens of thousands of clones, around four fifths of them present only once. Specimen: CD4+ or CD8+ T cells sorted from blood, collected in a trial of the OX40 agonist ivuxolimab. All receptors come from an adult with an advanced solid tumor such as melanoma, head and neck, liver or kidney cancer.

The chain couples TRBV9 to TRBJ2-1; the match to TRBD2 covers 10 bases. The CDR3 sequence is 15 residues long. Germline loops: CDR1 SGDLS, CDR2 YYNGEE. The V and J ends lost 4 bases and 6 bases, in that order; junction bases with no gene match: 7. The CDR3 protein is CASSTAGLAVNEQFF. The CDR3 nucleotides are TGTGCCAGCAGCACAGCCGGACTAGCGGTCAATGAGCAGTTCTTC.

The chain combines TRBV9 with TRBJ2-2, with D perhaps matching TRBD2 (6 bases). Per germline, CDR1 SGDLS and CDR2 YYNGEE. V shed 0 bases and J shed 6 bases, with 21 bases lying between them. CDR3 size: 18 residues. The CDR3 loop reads CASSVDPGLLPPAGELFF. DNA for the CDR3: TGTGCCAGCAGCGTAGATCCGGGACTCCTCCCGCCCGCCGGGGAGCTGTTTTTT. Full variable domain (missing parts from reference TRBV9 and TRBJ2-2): DSGVTQTPKHLITATGQRVTLRCSPRSGDLSVYWYQQSLDQGLQFLIQYYNGEERAKGNILERFSAQQFPDLHSELNLSSLELGDSALYFCASSVDPGLLPPAGELFFGEGSRLTVL.

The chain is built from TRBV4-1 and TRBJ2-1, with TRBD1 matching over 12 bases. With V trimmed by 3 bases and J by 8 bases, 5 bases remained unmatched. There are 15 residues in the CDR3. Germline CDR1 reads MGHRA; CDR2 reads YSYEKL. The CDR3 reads CASSQGDRGLDEQFF. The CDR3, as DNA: TGCGCCAGCAGCCAGGGGGACAGGGGGCTGGATGAGCAGTTCTTC.

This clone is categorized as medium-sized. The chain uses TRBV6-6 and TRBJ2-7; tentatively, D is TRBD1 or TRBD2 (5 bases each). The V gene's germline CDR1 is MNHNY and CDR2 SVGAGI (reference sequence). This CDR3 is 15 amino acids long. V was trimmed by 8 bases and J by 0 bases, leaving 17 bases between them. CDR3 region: CASQQVGMGSYEQYF. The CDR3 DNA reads TGTGCCAGCCAACAGGTCGGGATGGGCTCCTACGAGCAGTACTTC.

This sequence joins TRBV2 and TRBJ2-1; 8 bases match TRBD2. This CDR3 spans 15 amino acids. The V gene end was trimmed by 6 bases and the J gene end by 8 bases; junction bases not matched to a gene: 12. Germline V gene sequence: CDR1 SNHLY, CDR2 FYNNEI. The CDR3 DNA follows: TGTGCCAGCAGAGGTACCGGGACTAGGATCGATGAGCAGTTCTTC. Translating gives CASRGTGTRIDEQFF.

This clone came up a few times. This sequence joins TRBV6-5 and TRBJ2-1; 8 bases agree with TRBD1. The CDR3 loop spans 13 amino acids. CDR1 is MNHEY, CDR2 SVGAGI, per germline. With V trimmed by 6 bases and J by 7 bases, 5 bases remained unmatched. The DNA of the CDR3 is TGTGCCAGCAGGCGGGACAGGTGGAATGAGCAGTTCTTC. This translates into CASRRDRWNEQFF.

In DNA, the CDR3 is TGTGCCAGCAGTTTAGGGGAATCCGAAAAACTGTTTTTT. Translation gives CASSLGESEKLFF. This rearrangement joins TRBV27 to TRBJ1-4, with D uncertain. Trimming pared 2 bases from V and 8 bases from J, leaving 9 bases between. Germline assignment: CDR1 MNHEY and CDR2 SMNVEV (reference sequence). The CDR3 runs to 13 residues.

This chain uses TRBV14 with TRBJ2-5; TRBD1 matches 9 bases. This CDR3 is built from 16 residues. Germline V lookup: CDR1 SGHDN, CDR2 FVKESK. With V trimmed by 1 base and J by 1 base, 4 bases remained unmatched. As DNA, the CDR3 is TGTGCCAGCAGCCAAGGAGGACAGGGGTCCCAAGAGACCCAGTACTTC. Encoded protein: CASSQGGQGSQETQYF.

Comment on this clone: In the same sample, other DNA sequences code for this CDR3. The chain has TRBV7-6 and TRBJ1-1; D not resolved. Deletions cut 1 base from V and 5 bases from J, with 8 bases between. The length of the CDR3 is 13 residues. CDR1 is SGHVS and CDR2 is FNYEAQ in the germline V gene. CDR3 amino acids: CASSLGSGTEAFF. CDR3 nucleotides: TGTGCCAGCAGCTTAGGCTCGGGAACTGAAGCTTTCTTT.

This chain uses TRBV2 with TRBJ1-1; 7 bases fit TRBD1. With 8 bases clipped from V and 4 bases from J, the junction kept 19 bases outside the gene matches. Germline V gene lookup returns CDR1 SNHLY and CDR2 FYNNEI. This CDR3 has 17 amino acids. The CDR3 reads CASATGQVLEGGTEAFF. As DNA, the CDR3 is TGTGCCAGCGCCACAGGACAGGTTTTAGAAGGGGGCACTGAAGCTTTCTTT.

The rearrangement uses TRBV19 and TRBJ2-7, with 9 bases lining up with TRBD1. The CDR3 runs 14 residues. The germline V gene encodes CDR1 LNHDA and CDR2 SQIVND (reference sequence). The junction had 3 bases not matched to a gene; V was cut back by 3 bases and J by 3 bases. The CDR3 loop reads CASSIGQGYYEQYF. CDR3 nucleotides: TGTGCCAGTAGTATTGGACAGGGGTACTACGAGCAGTACTTC.

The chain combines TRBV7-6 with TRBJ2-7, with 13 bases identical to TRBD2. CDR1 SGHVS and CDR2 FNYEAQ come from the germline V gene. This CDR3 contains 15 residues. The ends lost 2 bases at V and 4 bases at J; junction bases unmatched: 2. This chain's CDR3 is CASSLTSGRGYEQYF. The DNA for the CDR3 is TGTGCCAGCAGCTTAACTAGCGGGAGGGGATACGAGCAGTACTTC.

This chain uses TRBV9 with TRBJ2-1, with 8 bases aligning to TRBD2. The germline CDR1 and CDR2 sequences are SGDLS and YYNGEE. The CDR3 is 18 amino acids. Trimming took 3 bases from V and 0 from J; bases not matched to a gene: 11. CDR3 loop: CASSGAGGPESSYNEQFF. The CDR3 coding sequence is TGTGCCAGCAGCGGGGCGGGGGGCCCCGAAAGCTCCTACAATGAGCAGTTCTTC. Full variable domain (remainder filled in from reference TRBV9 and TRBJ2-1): DSGVTQTPKHLITATGQRVTLRCSPRSGDLSVYWYQQSLDQGLQFLIQYYNGEERAKGNILERFSAQQFPDLHSELNLSSLELGDSALYFCASSGAGGPESSYNEQFFGPGTRLTVL.

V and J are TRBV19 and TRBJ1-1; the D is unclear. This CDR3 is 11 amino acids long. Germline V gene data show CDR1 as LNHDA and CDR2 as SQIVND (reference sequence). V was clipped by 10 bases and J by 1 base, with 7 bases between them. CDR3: CATRQNTEAFF. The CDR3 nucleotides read TGTGCCACGCGACAGAACACTGAAGCTTTCTTT.

The CDR3 nucleotides read TGTGCCTGGAGTGTAGTCGGAAACACAGATACGCAGTATTTT. Translation gives CAWSVVGNTDTQYF. This chain connects TRBV30 to TRBJ2-3; D ambiguous. The CDR3 contains 14 residues. Trimming removed 0 bases from V and 2 bases from J, with 9 bases in between. Germline lookup yields CDR1 GTSNPN and CDR2 SVGIG (reference sequence).

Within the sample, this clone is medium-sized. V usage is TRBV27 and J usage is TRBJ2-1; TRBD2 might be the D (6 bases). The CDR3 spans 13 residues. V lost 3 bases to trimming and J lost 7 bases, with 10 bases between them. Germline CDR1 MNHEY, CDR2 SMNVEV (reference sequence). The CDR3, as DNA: TGTGCCAGCAGTTTTACGGCGGGAAATGAGCAGTTCTTC. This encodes CASSFTAGNEQFF.

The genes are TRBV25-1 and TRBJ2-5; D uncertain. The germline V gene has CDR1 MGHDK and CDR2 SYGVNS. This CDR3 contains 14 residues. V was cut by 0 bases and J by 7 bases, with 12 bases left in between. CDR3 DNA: TGTGCCAGCAGTGAATACTCGGCCCCGGGGACCCAGTACTTC. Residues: CASSEYSAPGTQYF.

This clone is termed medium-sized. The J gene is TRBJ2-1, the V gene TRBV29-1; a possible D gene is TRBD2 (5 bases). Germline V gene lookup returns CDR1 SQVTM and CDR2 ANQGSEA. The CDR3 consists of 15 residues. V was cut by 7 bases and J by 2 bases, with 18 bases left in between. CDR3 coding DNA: TGCAGCGCCCCGGGCGGGCAGCCGCCCTACAATGAGCAGTTCTTC. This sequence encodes CSAPGGQPPYNEQFF.

CDR3 nucleotide sequence: TGTGCCAGCAGCTATGGTCCCGACAATGAGCAGTTCTTC. Its translation: CASSYGPDNEQFF. V usage is TRBV27 and J usage is TRBJ2-1; D not certain. The germline V and J ends were trimmed by 6 bases and 5 bases, with 11 bases remaining between them. Germline CDR1 is MNHEY and CDR2 is SMNVEV (reference sequence). This CDR3 spans 13 amino acids.

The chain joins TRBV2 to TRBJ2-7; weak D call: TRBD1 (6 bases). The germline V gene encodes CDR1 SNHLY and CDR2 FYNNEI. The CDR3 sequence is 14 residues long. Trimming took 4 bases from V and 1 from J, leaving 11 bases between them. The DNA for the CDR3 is TGTGCCAGCAGTGGAGGGGGTGATTCCTACGAGCAGTACTTC. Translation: CASSGGGDSYEQYF.

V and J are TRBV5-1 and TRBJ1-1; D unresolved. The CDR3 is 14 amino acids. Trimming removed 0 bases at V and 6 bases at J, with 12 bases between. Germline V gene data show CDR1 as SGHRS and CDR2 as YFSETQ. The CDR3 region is CASSLAVTTSEAFF. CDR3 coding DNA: TGCGCCAGCAGCTTGGCGGTAACCACGTCTGAAGCTTTCTTT.

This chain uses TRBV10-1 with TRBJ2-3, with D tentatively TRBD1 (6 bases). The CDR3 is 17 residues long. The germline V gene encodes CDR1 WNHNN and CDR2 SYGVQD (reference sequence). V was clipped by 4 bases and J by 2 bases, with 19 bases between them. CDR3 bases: TGCGCCAGCAGTGGGTCGGTACCGGGACACCTCACAGATACGCAGTATTTT. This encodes CASSGSVPGHLTDTQYF.

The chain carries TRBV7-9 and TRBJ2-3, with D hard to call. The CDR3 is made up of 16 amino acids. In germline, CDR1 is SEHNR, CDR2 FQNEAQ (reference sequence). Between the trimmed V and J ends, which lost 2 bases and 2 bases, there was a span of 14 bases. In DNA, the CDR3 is TGTGCCAGCAGCTTACTAAGTCGGCGGCCCACAGATACGCAGTATTTT. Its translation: CASSLLSRRPTDTQYF.

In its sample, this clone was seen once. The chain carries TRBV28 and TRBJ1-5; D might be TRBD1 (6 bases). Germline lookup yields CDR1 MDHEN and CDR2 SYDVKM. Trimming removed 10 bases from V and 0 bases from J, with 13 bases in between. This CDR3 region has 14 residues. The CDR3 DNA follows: TGTGCCACCCGGACAGAATATAGCAATCAGCCCCAGCATTTT. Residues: CATRTEYSNQPQHF. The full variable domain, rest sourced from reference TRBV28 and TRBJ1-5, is DVKVTQSSRYLVKRTGEKVFLECVQDMDHENMFWYRQDPGLGLRLIYFSYDVKMKEKGDIPEGYSVSREKKERFSLILESASTNQTSMYLCATRTEYSNQPQHFGDGTRLSIL.

The CDR3 loop is CASSSIAGVSTDTQYF. CDR3 DNA sequence: TGTGCCAGCAGTAGCATAGCGGGGGTCTCCACAGATACGCAGTATTTT. The rearrangement uses TRBV27 and TRBJ2-3, with TRBD2 identical over 9 bases. Germline-derived CDR1 and CDR2 are MNHEY and SMNVEV (reference sequence). Trimming took 5 bases from V and 2 from J; bases not matched to a gene: 8. CDR3 length: 16 residues.

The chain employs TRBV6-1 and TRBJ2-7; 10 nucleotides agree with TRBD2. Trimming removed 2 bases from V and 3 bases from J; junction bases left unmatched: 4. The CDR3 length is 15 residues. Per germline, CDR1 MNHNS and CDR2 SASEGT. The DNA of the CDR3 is TGTGCCAGCAGTGAAATAGCGGGGGGCCGCTACGAGCAGTACTTC. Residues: CASSEIAGGRYEQYF.

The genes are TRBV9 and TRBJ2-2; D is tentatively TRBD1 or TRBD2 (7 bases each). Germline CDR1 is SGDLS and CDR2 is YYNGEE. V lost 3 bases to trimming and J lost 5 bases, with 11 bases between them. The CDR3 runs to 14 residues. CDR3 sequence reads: CASSEQGGTGELFF. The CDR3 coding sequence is TGTGCCAGCAGCGAGCAGGGGGGGACCGGGGAGCTGTTTTTT.